This TCR beta chain was sequenced in a study of metastatic and nonmetastatic thyroid tumors. Germline V CDR1 and CDR2: MNHNS, SASEGT. This CDR3 has 15 residues. V gave up 5 bases and J gave up 3 bases; unmatched junction bases: 8. TCRdb re-called clones from the PCR reads using MiXCR. Of about 14,000 clones in the sample, about 30% are singletons; the top ten hold under 30%. This clone is medium-sized within its sample. All patients were untreated before thyroid surgery. The chain joins TRBV6-1 to TRBJ2-7; the match to TRBD1 covers 9 bases. The sequencing sample was made of tumor tissue. This receptor was obtained from a female donor with papillary thyroid cancer or a benign thyroid nodule (not recorded which). Some clones in this sample may be carry-over from other donors' samples. The CDR3 loop reads CASSRQGTGNYEQYF. CDR3 DNA: TGTGCCAGCAGTAGACAGGGGACAGGGAACTACGAGCAGTACTTC.